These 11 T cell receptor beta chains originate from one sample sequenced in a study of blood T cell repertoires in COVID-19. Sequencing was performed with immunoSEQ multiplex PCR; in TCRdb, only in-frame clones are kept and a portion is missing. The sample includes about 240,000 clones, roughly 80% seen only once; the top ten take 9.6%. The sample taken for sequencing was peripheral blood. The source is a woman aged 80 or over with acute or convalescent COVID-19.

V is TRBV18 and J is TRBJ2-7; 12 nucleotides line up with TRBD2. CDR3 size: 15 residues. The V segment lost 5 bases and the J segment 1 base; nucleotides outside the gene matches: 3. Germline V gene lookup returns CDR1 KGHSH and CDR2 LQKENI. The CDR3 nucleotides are TGTGCCAGCTCATACACTAGCGGGGGGTCCTACGAGCAGTACTTC. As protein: CASSYTSGGSYEQYF.

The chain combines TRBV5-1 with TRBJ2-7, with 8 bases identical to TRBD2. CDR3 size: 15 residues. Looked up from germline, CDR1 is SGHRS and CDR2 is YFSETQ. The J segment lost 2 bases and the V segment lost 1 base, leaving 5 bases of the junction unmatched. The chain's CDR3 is CASSLSGGGPYEQYF. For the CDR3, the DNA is TGCGCCAGCAGCTTGTCGGGCGGGGGGCCCTACGAGCAGTACTTC.

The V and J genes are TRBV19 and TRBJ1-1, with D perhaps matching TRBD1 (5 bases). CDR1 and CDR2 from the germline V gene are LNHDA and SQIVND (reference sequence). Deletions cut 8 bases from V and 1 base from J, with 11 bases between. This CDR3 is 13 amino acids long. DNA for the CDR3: TGTGCCAGTTCGATGGGGGGGAACACTGAAGCTTTCTTT. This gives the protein CASSMGGNTEAFF.

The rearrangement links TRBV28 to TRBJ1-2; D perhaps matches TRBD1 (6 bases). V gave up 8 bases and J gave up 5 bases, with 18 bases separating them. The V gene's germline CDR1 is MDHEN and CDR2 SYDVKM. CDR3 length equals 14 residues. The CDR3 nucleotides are TGTGCCAGCCACGAGGGGGGGAGGTCTTATGGCTACACCTTC. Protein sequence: CASHEGGRSYGYTF.

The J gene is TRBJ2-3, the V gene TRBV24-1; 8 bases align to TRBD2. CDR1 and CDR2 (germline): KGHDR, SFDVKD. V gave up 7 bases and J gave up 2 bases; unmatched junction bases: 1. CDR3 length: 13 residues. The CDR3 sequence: CATRAGDTDTQYF. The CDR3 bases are TGTGCCACCAGAGCGGGGGACACAGATACGCAGTATTTT.

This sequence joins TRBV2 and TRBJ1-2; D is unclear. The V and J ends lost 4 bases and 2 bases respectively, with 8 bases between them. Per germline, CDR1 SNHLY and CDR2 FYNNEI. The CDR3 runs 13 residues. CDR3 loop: CASSGARNYGYTF. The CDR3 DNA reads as TGTGCCAGCAGTGGGGCCAGAAACTATGGCTACACCTTC.

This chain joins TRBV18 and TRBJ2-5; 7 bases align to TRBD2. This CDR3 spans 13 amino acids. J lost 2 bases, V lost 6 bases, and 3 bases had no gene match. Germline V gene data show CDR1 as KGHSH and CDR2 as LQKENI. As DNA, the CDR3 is TGTGCCAGCTCTTCCGGGAGGCAAGAGACCCAGTACTTC. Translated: CASSSGRQETQYF.

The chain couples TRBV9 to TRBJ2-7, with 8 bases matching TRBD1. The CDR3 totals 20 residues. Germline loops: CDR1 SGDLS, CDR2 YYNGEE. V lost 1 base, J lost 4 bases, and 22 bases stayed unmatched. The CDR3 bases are TGTGCCAGCAGCGTAATCCCGTTGGCAGGGGGCCGGCTCTTCCGGTACGAGCAGTACTTC. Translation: CASSVIPLAGGRLFRYEQYF. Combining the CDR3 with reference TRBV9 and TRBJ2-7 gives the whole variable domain DSGVTQTPKHLITATGQRVTLRCSPRSGDLSVYWYQQSLDQGLQFLIQYYNGEERAKGNILERFSAQQFPDLHSELNLSSLELGDSALYFCASSVIPLAGGRLFRYEQYFGPGTRLTVT.

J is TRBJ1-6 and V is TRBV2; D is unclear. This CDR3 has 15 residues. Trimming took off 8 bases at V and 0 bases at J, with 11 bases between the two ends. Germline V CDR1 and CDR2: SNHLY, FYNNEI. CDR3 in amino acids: CASRDRSSYNSPLHF. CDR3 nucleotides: TGTGCCAGCCGGGATAGGAGCTCCTATAATTCACCCCTCCACTTT.

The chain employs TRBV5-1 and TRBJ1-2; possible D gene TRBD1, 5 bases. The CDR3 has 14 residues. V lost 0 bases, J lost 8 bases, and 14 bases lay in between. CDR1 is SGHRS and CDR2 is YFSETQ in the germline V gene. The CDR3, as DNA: TGCGCCAGCAGCTTGGAGGAGTGGGCAGGGGGCTACACCTTC. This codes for CASSLEEWAGGYTF.

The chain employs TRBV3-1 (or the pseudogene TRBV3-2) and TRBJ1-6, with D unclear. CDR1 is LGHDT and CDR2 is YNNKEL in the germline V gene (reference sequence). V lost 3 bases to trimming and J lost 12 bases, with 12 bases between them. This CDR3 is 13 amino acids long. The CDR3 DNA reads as TGTGCCAGCAGCCAGTATTCAGGTGAACCCCTCCACTTT. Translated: CASSQYSGEPLHF.